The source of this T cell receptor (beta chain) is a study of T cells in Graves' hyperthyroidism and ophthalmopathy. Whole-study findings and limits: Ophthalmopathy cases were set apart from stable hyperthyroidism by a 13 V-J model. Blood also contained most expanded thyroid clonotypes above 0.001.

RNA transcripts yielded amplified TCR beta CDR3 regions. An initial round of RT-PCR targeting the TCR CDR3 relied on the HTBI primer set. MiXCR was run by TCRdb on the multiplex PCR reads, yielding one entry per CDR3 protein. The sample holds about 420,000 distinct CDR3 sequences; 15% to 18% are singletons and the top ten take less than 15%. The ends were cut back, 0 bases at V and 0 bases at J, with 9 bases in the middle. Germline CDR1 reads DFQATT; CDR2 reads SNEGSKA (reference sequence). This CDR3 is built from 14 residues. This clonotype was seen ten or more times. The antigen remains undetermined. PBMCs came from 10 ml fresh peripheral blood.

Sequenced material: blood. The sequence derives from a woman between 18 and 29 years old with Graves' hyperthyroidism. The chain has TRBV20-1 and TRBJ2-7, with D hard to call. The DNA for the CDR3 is TGCAGTGCTAGAGATTTTACCGTCTCCTACGAGCAGTACTTC. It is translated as CSARDFTVSYEQYF.